Below, 31 T cell receptor beta chains from the same sample are listed, as sequenced in a study of T cells expressing NK-cell markers. With the 5' RACE reads reprocessed, TCRdb shows one record per CDR3 protein and no DNA. Found here are hundreds of thousands of distinct CDR3 sequences; the top ten clones hold about 3.6%. The sequencing input was blood T cells: a sorted CD56 or NKG2C T cell subset, CD4+ or CD8+ T cells, or bulk PBMC T cells (not recorded which). Source of these receptors: a man between 18 and 35 years old in good health.

The chain uses TRBV7-2 and TRBJ2-7; TCRdb's D gene call, TRBD1, goes unchecked for lack of DNA. Looked up from germline, CDR1 is SGHTA and CDR2 is FQGNSA. The length of the CDR3 is 13 residues. CDR3 sequence: CASSSYGGYEQYF.

This chain uses TRBV7-2 with TRBJ2-7; TCRdb gives TRBD1 as the D gene, but with no DNA this cannot be confirmed. Germline assignment: CDR1 SGHTA and CDR2 FQGNSA. This CDR3 has 16 residues. The CDR3 reads CASSPWRSTKSYEQYF.

V and J are TRBV6-2 or TRBV6-3 and TRBJ2-1; absent DNA, TCRdb's TRBD2 call cannot be checked. Per the germline V gene, CDR1 is MNHEY and CDR2 is SVGEGT. The CDR3 has 13 residues. CDR3 in amino acids: CASSYSSGGGQFF.

The rearrangement links TRBV5-1 to TRBJ2-1; no DNA is available, so the TRBD2 call from TCRdb remains unchecked. The CDR3 covers 17 residues. Per the germline V gene, CDR1 is SGHRS and CDR2 is YFSETQ. Here the CDR3 reads CASSLAGVAPGTNEQFF.

This chain links TRBV20-1 with TRBJ1-5; TCRdb indicates TRBD1, and absent DNA this call remains unverified. CDR3 length equals 14 residues. Germline CDR1 DFQATT, CDR2 SNEGSKA (reference sequence). This CDR3 reads CSAIWGLGNQPQHF.

The J gene is TRBJ2-2, the V gene TRBV7-2. The CDR3 is 14 residues long. Looked up from germline, CDR1 is SGHTA and CDR2 is FQGNSA. The CDR3 is CASSLFRLTGELFF.

The V gene is TRBV6-1, the J gene TRBJ1-1; checking the TCRdb D call of TRBD1 is not possible without DNA. The CDR3 is 15 amino acids. Looked up from germline, CDR1 is MNHNS and CDR2 is SASEGT. This CDR3 reads CASIPGGSLNTEAFF.

The rearrangement links TRBV15 to TRBJ2-1; the TRBD2 assignment by TCRdb is unverifiable without DNA. CDR3 length: 15 residues. The germline V gene encodes CDR1 LNHNV and CDR2 YYDKDF (reference sequence). The CDR3 protein is CATSRGGTSGHQQFF.

The gene calls are TRBV5-1 and TRBJ1-4. Germline loops: CDR1 SGHRS, CDR2 YFSETQ. CDR3 length equals 15 residues. The CDR3 loop reads CASSLEGFANEKLFF. Looking up the rest from reference TRBV5-1 and TRBJ1-4 gives the full variable domain: KAGVTQTPRYLIKTRGQQVTLSCSPISGHRSVSWYQQTPGQGLQFLFEYFSETQRNKGNFPGRFSGRQFSNSRSEMNVSTLELGDSALYLCASSLEGFANEKLFFGSGTQLSVL.

The chain couples TRBV12-3 or TRBV12-4 to TRBJ1-1. CDR3 length: 12 amino acids. The CDR3 spells CASRSHTTEAFF.

The CDR3 protein is CASSPKGTTTYEQYF. The rearrangement joins TRBV7-9 to TRBJ2-7; lacking DNA, the TRBD1 call made by TCRdb goes unchecked. The CDR3 consists of 15 residues. Germline V gene lookup returns CDR1 SEHNR and CDR2 FQNEAQ (reference sequence).

V usage is TRBV10-3 and J usage is TRBJ2-1. Germline assignment: CDR1 ENHRY and CDR2 SYGVKD. The CDR3 sequence is 14 residues long. CDR3 sequence: CAISQDLSGNEQFF.

This chain connects TRBV6-5 to TRBJ1-2. The CDR3 has 15 amino acids. Germline CDR1 reads MNHEY; CDR2 reads SVGAGI. This chain's CDR3 is CASSFRGSSHYGYTF.

The chain joins TRBV12-3 or TRBV12-4 to TRBJ1-2; TCRdb lists TRBD1, though no DNA is available to test this call. The CDR3 extends over 14 amino acids. CDR3 residues: CASTPQGANYGYTF.

This rearrangement joins TRBV24-1 to TRBJ2-1. Germline-derived CDR1 and CDR2 are KGHDR and SFDVKD. The CDR3 runs 14 residues. The CDR3 spells CATSDLGRNNEQFF.

V and J are TRBV14 and TRBJ1-5. Germline lookup yields CDR1 SGHDN and CDR2 FVKESK. This CDR3 has 15 amino acids. CDR3 in amino acids: CASSKKSVLNQPQHF.

The chain has TRBV2 and TRBJ2-2; TCRdb's D gene call, TRBD1, goes unchecked for lack of DNA. In germline, CDR1 is SNHLY, CDR2 FYNNEI. The CDR3 length is 15 residues. The CDR3 reads CASRPDRESTGELFF.

The chain has TRBV24-1 and TRBJ2-3; TCRdb picks TRBD1, but there is no DNA to check that call. CDR3 length equals 15 residues. The germline V gene encodes CDR1 KGHDR and CDR2 SFDVKD. Here the CDR3 reads CATSDRQGAKDTQYF.

V and J are TRBV3-1 and TRBJ1-1; TCRdb gives TRBD1 as the D gene, but with no DNA this cannot be confirmed. The CDR3 is made up of 13 amino acids. CDR1 is LGHDT, CDR2 YNNKEL, per germline (reference sequence). This chain's CDR3 is CASSQGQWTEAFF.

The V call is TRBV28, the J call TRBJ2-2; TCRdb outputs TRBD2, but without DNA this stays unchecked. The CDR3 totals 18 residues. The germline V gene has CDR1 MDHEN and CDR2 SYDVKM. CDR3 residues: CASSQALAGGPVTGELFF.

V gene TRBV18 combines with J gene TRBJ1-5; the TCRdb call, TRBD1, lacks DNA for checking. The CDR3 loop spans 15 amino acids. Germline assignment: CDR1 KGHSH and CDR2 LQKENI. CDR3 loop: CASSTGQPGNQPQHF.

The V call is TRBV7-9, the J call TRBJ2-1; the TCRdb D gene call, TRBD2, has no DNA to confirm it. The length of the CDR3 is 16 residues. Germline V lookup: CDR1 SEHNR, CDR2 FQNEAQ (reference sequence). The CDR3 reads CASSVQRTSGRSEQFF.

This sequence joins TRBV12-3 or TRBV12-4 and TRBJ2-1; lacking DNA, the TRBD2 call made by TCRdb goes unchecked. The CDR3 is 15 amino acids. The CDR3 spells CASSLISGTPYEQFF.

V is TRBV7-8 and J is TRBJ2-3; the D call from TCRdb, TRBD1, cannot be confirmed without DNA. The CDR3 length is 16 residues. The V gene's germline CDR1 is SGHVS and CDR2 FQNEAQ. CDR3 protein: CASSSDYGAVADTQYF.

The chain has TRBV29-1 and TRBJ2-3; the TCRdb call, TRBD2, lacks DNA for checking. This CDR3 contains 17 residues. Looked up from germline, CDR1 is SQVTM and CDR2 is ANQGSEA. The CDR3 region is CSVEDQLAGGLTDTQYF.

CDR3 sequence: CASSQVGTSWQETQYF. The V and J genes are TRBV4-2 and TRBJ2-5. CDR3 length equals 16 residues. Looked up from germline, CDR1 is LGHNA and CDR2 is YNFKEQ.

The J gene is TRBJ1-1, the V gene TRBV7-8. Germline CDR1 reads SGHVS; CDR2 reads FQNEAQ. The CDR3 runs to 13 residues. This chain's CDR3 is CASSLEGSDEAFF.

The rearrangement links TRBV7-9 to TRBJ2-1; TCRdb reports TRBD1, a call that lacks DNA to check it against. The CDR3 contains 14 residues. Germline lookup yields CDR1 SEHNR and CDR2 FQNEAQ (reference sequence). The CDR3 loop is CASSLVGTHSAHFF.

The chain recombines TRBV21-1 with TRBJ1-5; TCRdb proposes TRBD1, but this gene call is untestable without DNA. TRBV21-1 has pseudogene status. This CDR3 is built from 19 residues. The CDR3 is CASSKARLRAGTQGGPQHF.

CDR3 sequence: CASSVSNPMNTGELFF. The J gene is TRBJ2-2, the V gene TRBV9. Germline V lookup: CDR1 SGDLS, CDR2 YYNGEE. This CDR3 is built from 16 residues.

This sequence joins TRBV29-1 and TRBJ2-5; the TRBD2 assignment by TCRdb is unverifiable without DNA. Looked up from germline, CDR1 is SQVTM and CDR2 is ANQGSEA. The CDR3 is 14 residues long. The CDR3 sequence is CSVETSGNQETQYF.